Presented here are 23 T cell receptor beta chains from one specimen sequenced in a study of cytomegalovirus exposure and HLA in healthy donors. 60 Vbeta and 13 Jbeta primers were used in PCR. Measured with immunoSEQ multiplex PCR; TCRdb has only the in-frame clones, and not every one. The sample holds about 120,000 clones, 80% seen once. Sequencing was carried out using PBMCs. These receptors were obtained from a female donor in good health and CMV-seropositive.

As DNA, the CDR3 is TGCGCCTCCCAGAGGGACAGACAAACTGAAGCTTTCTTT. As protein: CASQRDRQTEAFF. This sequence joins TRBV5-1 and TRBJ1-1, with TRBD1 matching 7 bases. Germline V gene sequence: CDR1 SGHRS, CDR2 YFSETQ. This CDR3 spans 13 amino acids. V was clipped by 10 bases and J by 5 bases; unmatched bases: 11.

V and J are TRBV11-2 and TRBJ2-3, with 14 bases that match TRBD2. The CDR3 is 18 amino acids. V gave up 5 bases and J gave up 1 base; unmatched junction bases: 8. CDR1 SGHAT and CDR2 FQNNGV come from the germline V gene. The CDR3 bases are TGTGCCAGCAGCGCGGGACTAGCGGGGGCCCGACGCACAGATACGCAGTATTTT. Translating it yields CASSAGLAGARRTDTQYF. Using reference TRBV11-2 and TRBJ2-3 for the parts outside the CDR3, the full variable domain is EAGVAQSPRYKIIEKRQSVAFWCNPISGHATLYWYQQILGQGPKLLIQFQNNGVVDDSQLPKDRFSAERLKGVDSTLKIQPAKLEDSAVYLCASSAGLAGARRTDTQYFGPGTRLTVL.

V usage is TRBV6-5 and J usage is TRBJ1-6, with no clear D. The CDR3 contains 15 residues. Trimming left V 0 bases short and J 10 bases short, with 13 bases between. Per germline, CDR1 MNHEY and CDR2 SVGAGI. CDR3 sequence (DNA): TGTGCCAGCAGTTACTCAGGAGTGGGTAACTCACCCCTCCACTTT. As protein: CASSYSGVGNSPLHF.

The genes are TRBV7-9 and TRBJ2-3, with D maybe TRBD2 (5 bases). V was clipped by 3 bases and J by 4 bases, with 14 bases between them. CDR1 and CDR2 from the germline V gene are SEHNR and FQNEAQ (reference sequence). This CDR3 comprises 15 residues. This chain's CDR3 is CASSFGGLRADTQYF. The CDR3 DNA follows: TGTGCCAGCAGCTTTGGTGGGTTGAGGGCAGATACGCAGTATTTT.

The J gene is TRBJ1-2, the V gene TRBV5-1; 7 nucleotides line up with TRBD1. CDR3 length: 13 residues. CDR1 is SGHRS and CDR2 is YFSETQ in the germline V gene. Trimming cost V 4 bases and J 8 bases; bases outside gene matches: 8. CDR3 amino acids: CASSPTGDWGYTF. Here the CDR3 DNA reads TGCGCCAGCAGCCCTACAGGGGACTGGGGCTACACCTTC.

About this clone itself: The germline gene is not matched at one end of the junction; a read error may be the cause. The V gene is TRBV7-9, the J gene TRBJ1-1; D not certain. Germline assignment: CDR1 SEHNR and CDR2 FQNEAQ (reference sequence). The CDR3 has 14 residues. The chain's CDR3 is CSSSLVFGHTEAFF. Written as DNA, the CDR3 is TGTTCCAGCAGCTTAGTATTTGGGCACACTGAAGCTTTCTTT.

V usage is TRBV27 and J usage is TRBJ2-1; D is undetermined. V lost 5 bases, J lost 8 bases, and 7 bases lay in between. The length of the CDR3 is 11 residues. Germline CDR1 MNHEY, CDR2 SMNVEV (reference sequence). The CDR3 bases are TGTGCCAGCAGTCCTCCAGATGAGCAGTTCTTC. Its protein product is CASSPPDEQFF.

The chain links TRBV4-1 to TRBJ1-1, with unresolved D. V was trimmed by 0 bases and J by 0 bases, leaving 5 bases between them. Germline loops: CDR1 MGHRA, CDR2 YSYEKL. The CDR3 contains 14 residues. The CDR3 region has the DNA TGCGCCAGCAGCCAAGATCAGATGAACACTGAAGCTTTCTTT. Translation gives CASSQDQMNTEAFF.

This sequence joins TRBV7-9 and TRBJ1-5; no firm D call. Germline values: CDR1 SEHNR, CDR2 FQNEAQ (reference sequence). The germline V and J ends were trimmed by 0 bases and 11 bases, with 8 bases remaining between them. CDR3 size: 12 residues. The CDR3 bases are TGTGCCAGCAGCTTAGCGGGCGGGACCCAGCATTTT. Residues: CASSLAGGTQHF.

The rearrangement joins TRBV19 to TRBJ2-3; TRBD1 might be the D (6 bases). The CDR3 contains 15 residues. Germline V CDR1 and CDR2: LNHDA, SQIVND (reference sequence). V lost 5 bases and J 1 base, leaving 13 bases between the germline ends. Here the CDR3 reads CASSPGQQRTDTQYF. CDR3 in DNA: TGTGCCAGTAGTCCAGGACAGCAACGCACAGATACGCAGTATTTT.

This clone appeared once. The V call is TRBV7-9, the J call TRBJ1-6, with 7 nucleotides matching TRBD1. CDR3 length: 15 amino acids. The germline V gene has CDR1 SEHNR and CDR2 FQNEAQ (reference sequence). V was pared by 1 base and J by 10 bases, with 7 bases of the junction left unmatched. CDR3 sequence (DNA): TGTGCCAGCAGCTTAGAAGCAGGGGGGAGATCACCCCTCCACTTT. Amino acids: CASSLEAGGRSPLHF.

The V and J genes are TRBV7-2 and TRBJ1-2; D is ambiguous. This CDR3 region has 12 residues. Trimming shortened V by 1 base and J by 6 bases, and 6 bases separated the two germline ends. The germline V gene encodes CDR1 SGHTA and CDR2 FQGNSA. CDR3 residues: CASSLVADGYTF. The CDR3 DNA sequence: TGTGCCAGCAGCTTAGTGGCAGATGGCTACACCTTC.

This clone has only one observation. The chain is built from TRBV5-8 and TRBJ2-3, with D unresolved. Deletions cut 0 bases from V and 11 bases from J, with 7 bases between. Per germline, CDR1 SGHTS and CDR2 YDEGEE. The CDR3 runs 11 residues. CDR3 region: CASSLELLQYF. CDR3 DNA sequence: TGTGCCAGCAGCTTGGAACTACTGCAGTATTTT.

J is TRBJ2-2 and V is TRBV7-2, with 8 bases identical to TRBD1. The CDR3 runs 14 residues. CDR1 SGHTA and CDR2 FQGNSA come from the germline V gene. V lost 6 bases, J lost 6 bases, and 6 bases stayed unmatched. Written as DNA, the CDR3 is TGTGCCAGCAGTCCAGGGGGCACGGCCGGGGAGCTGTTTTTT. Amino acid sequence: CASSPGGTAGELFF.

Details on this clone: A read error may account for a junction end that differs from germline. This sequence joins TRBV7-9 and TRBJ2-3; TRBD1 matches 9 bases. This CDR3 contains 14 residues. Germline CDR1 SEHNR, CDR2 FQNEAQ (reference sequence). This chain's CDR3 is CSSSRDRVGDTQYF. CDR3 nucleotide sequence: TGTTCCAGCAGCCGGGACAGGGTGGGAGATACGCAGTATTTT. Supplemented by reference TRBV7-9 and TRBJ2-3, the full variable domain reads DTGVSQNPRHKITKRGQNVTFRCDPISEHNRLYWYRQTLGQGPEFLTYFQNEAQLEKSRLLSDRFSAERPKGSFSTLEIQRTEQGDSAMYLCSSSRDRVGDTQYFGPGTRLTVL.

V usage is TRBV6-5 and J usage is TRBJ1-1; TRBD1 aligns across 7 bases. J lost 9 bases, V lost 0 bases, and 7 bases had no gene match. CDR1 and CDR2 (germline): MNHEY, SVGAGI. This CDR3 comprises 14 residues. CDR3 region: CASSYSPRGGQAFF. Written as DNA, the CDR3 is TGTGCCAGCAGTTACTCACCCAGAGGGGGCCAAGCTTTCTTT.

The chain uses TRBV19 and TRBJ2-5; 12 nucleotides line up with TRBD2. The CDR3 consists of 17 residues. Germline values: CDR1 LNHDA, CDR2 SQIVND (reference sequence). V lost 3 bases, J lost 2 bases, and 7 bases stayed unmatched. The DNA for the CDR3 is TGTGCCAGTAGTATGCATTCACTAGCGGGGGGTCAAGAGACCCAGTACTTC. This encodes CASSMHSLAGGQETQYF. Drawing the rest from reference TRBV19 and TRBJ2-5, the complete variable domain is DGGITQSPKYLFRKEGQNVTLSCEQNLNHDAMYWYRQDPGQGLRLIYYSQIVNDFQKGDIAEGYSVSREKKESFPLTVTSAQKNPTAFYLCASSMHSLAGGQETQYFGPGTRLLVL.

The chain employs TRBV7-9 and TRBJ1-5; possibly TRBD1 for D (5 bases). The V end lost 4 bases, the J end lost 5 bases, and 15 bases lay between the germline ends. This CDR3 contains 15 residues. Germline-derived CDR1 and CDR2 are SEHNR and FQNEAQ (reference sequence). The CDR3 here is CASSSPGGGDQPQHF. DNA of the CDR3: TGTGCCAGCAGCTCCCCTGGGGGAGGTGATCAGCCCCAGCATTTT.

This clone has more than one count but fewer than ten. As DNA, the CDR3 is TGTGCCAGCCGAAGGGACACCGGTTATGGCTACACCTTC. As protein: CASRRDTGYGYTF. The chain carries TRBV6-1 and TRBJ1-2; weak D call: TRBD1 (6 bases). Germline loops: CDR1 MNHNS, CDR2 SASEGT. V was clipped by 8 bases and J by 5 bases, with 15 bases between them. The CDR3 has 13 residues.

This sequence joins TRBV7-9 and TRBJ2-1; 7 bases map to TRBD1. The CDR3 spans 16 residues. V lost 8 bases to trimming and J lost 3 bases; unmatched junction nucleotides: 13. Germline V gene data show CDR1 as SEHNR and CDR2 as FQNEAQ (reference sequence). The CDR3 DNA reads as TGTGCCAGCCCCCCTCCGACAGGGACGGACTACAATGAGCAGTTCTTC. Its translation: CASPPPTGTDYNEQFF.

The chain combines TRBV9 with TRBJ2-6; D perhaps matches TRBD1 (5 bases). There are 15 residues in the CDR3. V lost 2 bases and J 2 bases, leaving 8 bases between the germline ends. From germline, CDR1 is SGDLS and CDR2 YYNGEE. The CDR3 region is CASSVPRAGANVLTF. In DNA, the CDR3 is TGTGCCAGCAGCGTCCCCAGGGCTGGGGCCAACGTCCTGACTTTC.

V usage is TRBV2 and J usage is TRBJ1-1; possible D gene TRBD1, 5 bases. The germline gives CDR1 SNHLY, CDR2 FYNNEI. V was trimmed by 11 bases and J by 5 bases, leaving 18 bases between them. The CDR3 spans 13 residues. For the CDR3, the DNA is TGTGCCTGGAGAGTAGGGGCGGGGACTGAAGCTTTCTTT. As protein: CAWRVGAGTEAFF.

V and J are TRBV5-6 and TRBJ2-2; the D gene is possibly TRBD1 (6 bases). The CDR3 covers 14 residues. Trimming left V 4 bases short and J 8 bases short, with 15 bases between. CDR1 SGHDT and CDR2 YYEEEE come from the germline V gene. In DNA, the CDR3 is TGTGCCAGCAGCCAAACCACAGGGCTGGGGGAGCTGTTTTTT. Amino acid sequence: CASSQTTGLGELFF.